Listed below are T cell receptor beta chains from one sample, sequenced in a study of T cell repertoires in cytomegalovirus infection. TCRdb passed the reads through MiXCR, listing each CDR3 protein once. The profile shows some 220,000 distinct CDR3 sequences, 35% to 40% of them singletons. Their target antigens are unknown. The sample consisted of CD8+ T cells from cultured PBMCs, taken from culture after CMV antigen stimulation. These receptors were obtained from a human donor in good health (CMV status not recorded). Some clones in this sample may be carry-over from other donors' samples. The CDR3 runs from the conserved cysteine through the conserved F or W. Each record gives: CDR3 DNA, CDR3 protein, J gene, V gene, D gene, clone size. A D gene is named only where the DNA matches it firmly. Part of the rows lack a size; the others show once, few, many or a class for expanded clones.

TGTGCCAGCAGCACCCGGACAGGGGAAGTAACCCAGTACTTC,CASSTRTGEVTQYF,TRBJ2-5,TRBV7-6,TRBD1,NA
TGTGCCAGCAGTTTGCCAGGTTTTGGATCACCCCTCCACTTT,CASSLPGFGSPLHF,TRBJ1-6,TRBV27,NA,NA
TGTGCCAGCAGTCATCTAGCGGTCCAAGAGACCCAGTACTTC,CASSHLAVQETQYF,TRBJ2-5,TRBV28,TRBD2,NA
TGTGCCAGCAGCTCCCCCACCGAATCGGATACGCAGTATTTT,CASSSPTESDTQYF,TRBJ2-3,TRBV7-6,NA,few
TGTGCCAGCAGCCCGAAGGGACAGGGGCTGTCTGGCTACACCTTC,CASSPKGQGLSGYTF,TRBJ1-2,TRBV7-9,TRBD1,NA
TGCGCCAGCAGCCAAGATCTGGGTTTTAACTACCCCTCTGGGGCCAACGTCCTGACTTTC,CASSQDLGFNYPSGANVLTF,TRBJ2-6,TRBV4-1,NA,few
TGTGCCAGCAGCGCCGGGACAGGGGCCACCGGGGAGCTGTTTTTT,CASSAGTGATGELFF,TRBJ2-2,TRBV27,TRBD1,NA
TGTGCCAGCAGTTCCCAAGGACTAGCGGTCTACGAGCAGTACTTC,CASSSQGLAVYEQYF,TRBJ2-7,TRBV12-3/TRBV12-4,TRBD2,NA
TGTGCCAGCACCATAGGGGGCCATGCTTCTGGAAACACCATATATTTT,CASTIGGHASGNTIYF,TRBJ1-3,TRBV6-1,TRBD1,few
TGTGCCAGTAGTATAACAGGGCGGCGGATTAATGAGCAGTTCTTC,CASSITGRRINEQFF,TRBJ2-1,TRBV19,NA,NA
TGTGCCAGCAGTATCTCGACAGCTAAGAACACCGGGGAGCTGTTTTTT,CASSISTAKNTGELFF,TRBJ2-2,TRBV27,NA,few
TGTGCCAGCAGCTTAGCGGGATCCGGCAATGAGCAGTTCTTC,CASSLAGSGNEQFF,TRBJ2-1,TRBV7-3,NA,NA
TGCAGTGCTAGAAATAACCTAGGAGGTTGGGTCACTGAAGCTTTCTTT,CSARNNLGGWVTEAFF,TRBJ1-1,TRBV20-1,NA,NA
TGCGCCAGCAGCCAAGATCTGAGGGGCTCTGGGGCCAACGTCCTGACTTTC,CASSQDLRGSGANVLTF,TRBJ2-6,TRBV4-1,NA,NA
TGTGCCAGCAGTTGGACAGGCATGGGCACAGATACGCAGTATTTT,CASSWTGMGTDTQYF,TRBJ2-3,TRBV27,TRBD1,NA
TGCAGTGCTAGTACAGGACAGTCAAACACTGAAGCTTTCTTT,CSASTGQSNTEAFF,TRBJ1-1,TRBV20-1,NA,NA
TGTGCCACCAGCAGGCTATCCGGGGCTTTGAACACTGAAGCTTTCTTT,CATSRLSGALNTEAFF,TRBJ1-1,TRBV15,NA,NA
TGTGCCACCAGGGGGGTTACGCAGTATTTT,CATRGVTQYF,TRBJ2-3,TRBV2,NA,NA
TGTGCCAGCAGCCGAACGTACCGGACTAGCACGGAGACCCAGTACTTC,CASSRTYRTSTETQYF,TRBJ2-5,TRBV7-8,TRBD2,NA
TGTGCCATCAGGGCTGGACTAGCGGCAGATACGCAGTATTTT,CAIRAGLAADTQYF,TRBJ2-3,TRBV10-3,TRBD2,few
TGTGCCAGCAAGGTAGCGGGAGGAAGCTCCTACAATGAGCAGTTCTTC,CASKVAGGSSYNEQFF,TRBJ2-1,TRBV12-3/TRBV12-4,TRBD2,few
TGTGCCAGCAGCGCAATAGGCGGTAGGGTCCAAGAGACCCAGTACTTC,CASSAIGGRVQETQYF,TRBJ2-5,TRBV7-8,NA,NA
TGTGCCAGCAGCGTCATTGGCGGGGGGGCCAATGAGCAGTTCTTC,CASSVIGGGANEQFF,TRBJ2-1,TRBV9,TRBD2,NA
TGTGCCCGAAGGTTGAACACTGAAGCTTTCTTT,CARRLNTEAFF,TRBJ1-1,TRBV2,NA,once
TGTGCCAGCAGGAAGTCGGCCCGTAATGAAAAACTGTTTTTT,CASRKSARNEKLFF,TRBJ1-4,TRBV7-4,NA,once
TGTGCCAGCAGCTTAGCCCTAGCTGGGGTCTACGAGCAGTACTTC,CASSLALAGVYEQYF,TRBJ2-7,TRBV7-6,NA,few
TGCGCCAGCAGCCTACTAGCGGGAGTAGGCAATGAGCAGTTCTTC,CASSLLAGVGNEQFF,TRBJ2-1,TRBV4-1,TRBD2,NA
TGTGCCAGCAGCTTAGGGAGCGGAGTCTATAATGAGCAGTTCTTC,CASSLGSGVYNEQFF,TRBJ2-1,TRBV7-3,NA,few
TGTGCCAGCACCCCTTCAGGTAGCGCGAATGAGCAGTTCTTC,CASTPSGSANEQFF,TRBJ2-1,TRBV12-3/TRBV12-4,NA,few
TGTGCCAGCAGTTACTCGTGGGACTCCTACGAGCAGTACTTC,CASSYSWDSYEQYF,TRBJ2-7,TRBV6-2/TRBV6-3,NA,once
TGCAGCGTTCAGGACAGGGAATACTACGAGCAGTACTTC,CSVQDREYYEQYF,TRBJ2-7,TRBV29-1,TRBD1,few
TGTGCCAGCAGCCCAAGCCTCCTAGTGGGACCCTACAATGAGCAGTTCTTC,CASSPSLLVGPYNEQFF,TRBJ2-1,TRBV11-2,NA,NA
TGTGCCAGCAGCTTTCTCGCGTTCGGCGGGGGTACAGATACGCAGTATTTT,CASSFLAFGGGTDTQYF,TRBJ2-3,TRBV7-6,TRBD2,NA
TGTGCCAGCAGCTTAGAACGGGGGCTCACAGATACGCAGTATTTT,CASSLERGLTDTQYF,TRBJ2-3,TRBV7-6,NA,few
TGTGCCAGCTCCTACTCTGGAAACACCATATATTTT,CASSYSGNTIYF,TRBJ1-3,TRBV7-2,NA,many
TGTGCCACCAGTGCGCGGGGCAGCTCCTACAATGAGCAGTTCTTC,CATSARGSSYNEQFF,TRBJ2-1,TRBV24-1,NA,few
TGTGCCAGCAGTGAAGTTGCACAATCGCAGTTCTTC,CASSEVAQSQFF,TRBJ2-1,TRBV6-1,NA,few
TGTGCCAGCAGCTTAAGGGAGACGTATAGCTCCTACAATGAGCAGTTCTTC,CASSLRETYSSYNEQFF,TRBJ2-1,TRBV7-6,NA,few
TGTGCCAGCAGCTTAGGAACAGGGGGAGCCCATCAGCCCCAGCATTTT,CASSLGTGGAHQPQHF,TRBJ1-5,TRBV7-9,TRBD1,few
TGTGCCAGCAGTTCCCCGAGTCCGGGGCCATTCACCGGGGAGCTGTTTTTT,CASSSPSPGPFTGELFF,TRBJ2-2,TRBV6-5,NA,NA
TGTGCCAGCAGGTGGGCAGGGGCTAACTATGGCTACACCTTC,CASRWAGANYGYTF,TRBJ1-2,TRBV27,NA,NA
TGTGCCAGCAGTGAAAACCATAGCAATCAGCCCCAGCATTTT,CASSENHSNQPQHF,TRBJ1-5,TRBV25-1,NA,few
TGTGCCAGCAGCTTTTCCCTCGGGGGGGCCAATGAGCAGTTCTTC,CASSFSLGGANEQFF,TRBJ2-1,TRBV7-2,TRBD2,NA
TGTGCCAGCAGCTTAGCAGGGGGTCTTAATTCACCCCTCCACTTT,CASSLAGGLNSPLHF,TRBJ1-6,TRBV11-2,TRBD1,few
TGTGCCAGCAGCCCCGGGACTAGCGGGAGGGCCAGGTACGAGCAGTACTTC,CASSPGTSGRARYEQYF,TRBJ2-7,TRBV3-1,TRBD2,NA
TGTGCCAGTACTCCAAGCGGGGTAGGGCCGCAGCCCCAGCATTTT,CASTPSGVGPQPQHF,TRBJ1-5,TRBV7-9,NA,NA
TGTGCCAGTAGTATCTCCCCCAGTATCTCTGGGGCCAACGTCCTGACTTTC,CASSISPSISGANVLTF,TRBJ2-6,TRBV19,NA,few
TGCGCCAGCAGCCCTATGGGAGTACAGTCGAACACCGGGGAGCTGTTTTTT,CASSPMGVQSNTGELFF,TRBJ2-2,TRBV4-1,NA,NA
TGTGCCAGCAGTGAAGCAGGGACTAGCGGGGTTGTTGGGGACCCAGATACGCAGTATTTT,CASSEAGTSGVVGDPDTQYF,TRBJ2-3,TRBV6-5,TRBD2,NA
TGTGCCAGCAGTGAAGAAGTCGGACAGGGGGCTTACGAGCAGTACTTC,CASSEEVGQGAYEQYF,TRBJ2-7,TRBV6-1,TRBD1,few
TGTGCCAGCAGTACCGCCGGGAGAGCCCAGGACACAGATACGCAGTATTTT,CASSTAGRAQDTDTQYF,TRBJ2-3,TRBV6-5,NA,NA
TGTGCCAGCAGCTTGCAGCTGGGGGCGCGAACTGAAGCTTTCTTT,CASSLQLGARTEAFF,TRBJ1-1,TRBV7-9,NA,many
TGTGCCAGCAGCGGTCGGGGGTCCCGGGAGTCGGCAGATACGCAGTATTTT,CASSGRGSRESADTQYF,TRBJ2-3,TRBV7-2,NA,few
TGTGCCAGCATTACCAGGACAGGTCGGCGCGGGCTTACCCAAGAGACCCAGTACTTC,CASITRTGRRGLTQETQYF,TRBJ2-5,TRBV28,TRBD1,few
TGTGCCAGCAGCTCAAGGGATCTCCTATCCTACGAGCAGTACTTC,CASSSRDLLSYEQYF,TRBJ2-7,TRBV7-2,NA,few